The 15 T cell receptor beta chains listed next were all sequenced from one sample in a study of blood T cell repertoires in COVID-19. Sequencing used immunoSEQ multiplex PCR; TCRdb keeps in-frame clones, though not all of them. The sample includes approximately 120,000 clones, roughly 85% seen only once; the top ten take just under 25%. The specimen was peripheral blood. The source of these receptors is a human donor in a cohort sampled during active COVID-19.

V usage is TRBV4-3 and J usage is TRBJ1-2; 7 bases match TRBD1. J was trimmed by 5 bases and V by 5 bases; bases with no gene match: 11. Per the germline V gene, CDR1 is LGHNA and CDR2 is YSLEER. The CDR3 loop spans 15 amino acids. CDR3 sequence reads: CASSIQGREGYGYTF. The CDR3 nucleotides read TGCGCCAGCAGCATACAGGGGCGGGAGGGATATGGCTACACCTTC.

The chain couples TRBV2 to TRBJ2-7; no definite D call. From germline, CDR1 is SNHLY and CDR2 FYNNEI. Trimming stripped 6 bases from V and 4 bases from J, with 13 bases between. The CDR3 runs to 13 residues. CDR3 DNA sequence: TGTGCCAGCAGAAAGAGATGGTCTTACGAGCAGTACTTC. It encodes CASRKRWSYEQYF.

V gene TRBV28 combines with J gene TRBJ1-5; a weak D match, TRBD1 (6 bases). The germline gives CDR1 MDHEN, CDR2 SYDVKM. The V end was cut by 5 bases, the J end by 0 bases, with 17 bases between. The CDR3 is 17 amino acids. The CDR3 region has the DNA TGTGCCAGCAGTAACAGGGACCCTAGGTATAGCAATCAGCCCCAGCATTTT. This gives the protein CASSNRDPRYSNQPQHF.

The rearrangement uses TRBV6-5 and TRBJ1-2; D not certain. The V gene's germline CDR1 is MNHEY and CDR2 SVGAGI. V lost 2 bases and J 2 bases, leaving 15 bases between the germline ends. CDR3 length: 16 residues. The CDR3 nucleotides read TGTGCCAGCAGTTACGGGAGGGTTTCACAAAACTATGGCTACACCTTC. It encodes CASSYGRVSQNYGYTF.

This chain connects TRBV27 to TRBJ1-1; possible D gene TRBD1, 5 bases. From germline, CDR1 is MNHEY and CDR2 SMNVEV (reference sequence). V was cut by 4 bases and J by 5 bases, with 17 bases left in between. The CDR3 length is 15 residues. DNA for the CDR3: TGTGCCAGCAGTTCCCCGCGGGGCAAGGGTACTGAAGCTTTCTTT. Encoded protein: CASSSPRGKGTEAFF.

The chain is built from TRBV19 and TRBJ1-5, with 7 bases matching TRBD1. The CDR3 covers 14 residues. Looked up from germline, CDR1 is LNHDA and CDR2 is SQIVND (reference sequence). The J segment lost 5 bases and the V segment lost 6 bases, leaving 7 bases of the junction unmatched. CDR3 coding DNA: TGTGCCAGTAGGGGGCAGGGACAGTATCAGCCCCAGCATTTT. This gives the protein CASRGQGQYQPQHF. Full variable domain (outside the CDR3, taken from reference TRBV19 and TRBJ1-5): DGGITQSPKYLFRKEGQNVTLSCEQNLNHDAMYWYRQDPGQGLRLIYYSQIVNDFQKGDIAEGYSVSREKKESFPLTVTSAQKNPTAFYLCASRGQGQYQPQHFGDGTRLSIL.

In nucleotides, the CDR3 is TGTGCCAGCAGCTTGTTCCGGGGGAACACCGGGGAGCTGTTTTTT. As protein: CASSLFRGNTGELFF. The chain carries TRBV7-2 and TRBJ2-2; D is possibly TRBD2 (5 bases). Germline V gene lookup returns CDR1 SGHTA and CDR2 FQGNSA. The CDR3 extends over 15 amino acids. V dropped 3 bases and J dropped 1 base, with 9 bases sitting between them.

This sequence joins TRBV19 and TRBJ1-2, with D possibly TRBD1 on 5 matching bases. V lost 5 bases and J lost 5, with 12 bases in between. This CDR3 has 13 amino acids. From germline, CDR1 is LNHDA and CDR2 SQIVND (reference sequence). This CDR3 reads CASSSDTRYGYTF. The CDR3 DNA reads TGTGCCAGTAGTTCGGACACGAGGTATGGCTACACCTTC.

The V call is TRBV19, the J call TRBJ1-5; 7 bases are shared with TRBD1. The CDR3 runs to 13 residues. Germline V CDR1 and CDR2: LNHDA, SQIVND (reference sequence). Trimming removed 7 bases from V and 8 bases from J; junction bases left unmatched: 8. The DNA of the CDR3 is TGTGCCAGTAAGCTACAGGGGATTAAGCCCCAGCATTTT. As protein: CASKLQGIKPQHF.

This chain links TRBV27 with TRBJ2-2, with TRBD2 identical over 8 bases. The germline V gene encodes CDR1 MNHEY and CDR2 SMNVEV (reference sequence). With 7 bases clipped from V and 4 bases from J, the junction kept 8 bases outside the gene matches. This CDR3 comprises 15 residues. The CDR3 bases are TGTGCCAGCAAGCCGGGACTAGTAAGCACCGGGGAGCTGTTTTTT. Translating it yields CASKPGLVSTGELFF.

The chain uses TRBV5-4 and TRBJ2-3, with TRBD2 matching over 12 bases. Trimming removed 4 bases from V and 1 base from J; junction bases left unmatched: 7. Germline V gene lookup returns CDR1 SGHNT and CDR2 YYREEE (reference sequence). There are 17 residues in the CDR3. The CDR3 spells CASSPGLAGTGTDTQYF. The CDR3 DNA is TGTGCCAGCAGCCCCGGACTAGCGGGGACTGGCACAGATACGCAGTATTTT.

The chain links TRBV28 to TRBJ2-5; maybe TRBD2 (5 bases). V was cut by 2 bases and J by 7 bases, with 11 bases left in between. CDR3 size: 13 residues. Per germline, CDR1 MDHEN and CDR2 SYDVKM. The CDR3 is CASSLPLRATQYF. DNA for the CDR3: TGTGCCAGCAGTTTACCGTTGAGGGCGACCCAGTACTTC.

The chain is built from TRBV9 and TRBJ2-3; D is perhaps TRBD1 (5 bases). The CDR3 runs 15 residues. Germline loops: CDR1 SGDLS, CDR2 YYNGEE. V shed 0 bases and J shed 3 bases, with 11 bases lying between them. Here the CDR3 reads CASSVGVSGTDTQYF. The CDR3 coding sequence is TGTGCCAGCAGCGTAGGTGTATCAGGGACAGATACGCAGTATTTT.

The V and J genes are TRBV11-2 and TRBJ1-4, with D unclear. Per the germline V gene, CDR1 is SGHAT and CDR2 is FQNNGV. V was clipped by 2 bases and J by 8 bases, with 18 bases between them. CDR3 length: 16 residues. CDR3 nucleotide sequence: TGTGCCAGCAGCTTAACCCGAGGAGGGTATAACGAAAAACTGTTTTTT. Amino acids: CASSLTRGGYNEKLFF.

This sequence joins TRBV19 and TRBJ1-1; D not resolved. Germline V gene sequence: CDR1 LNHDA, CDR2 SQIVND (reference sequence). The ends were cut back, 6 bases at V and 1 base at J, with 9 bases in the middle. The length of the CDR3 is 13 residues. The CDR3 nucleotides are TGTGCCAGTAGGGGTAGACAGAACACTGAAGCTTTCTTT. Protein product: CASRGRQNTEAFF.